The 8 T cell receptor beta chains listed next were all sequenced from one sample in a study of T cell changes during pregnancy in multiple sclerosis. TCRdb's copy holds only in-frame clones and misses some; the assay was immunoSEQ multiplex PCR. The sample lists tens of thousands of clones, just under 95% occurring once. The sequences come from CD8+ T cells from peripheral blood mononuclear cells, collected in the third trimester of pregnancy. Every receptor here comes from a female donor with multiple sclerosis, enrolled in a pregnancy study.

J is TRBJ2-7 and V is TRBV5-4; no clear D gene. Germline CDR1 is SGHNT and CDR2 is YYREEE (reference sequence). There are 12 residues in the CDR3. Trimming removed 1 base at V and 7 bases at J, with 9 bases between. The CDR3: CASSLSSVEQYF. As DNA, the CDR3 is TGTGCCAGCAGCTTGTCGTCGGTGGAGCAGTACTTC.

The chain links TRBV14 to TRBJ1-6; D is unclear. Trimming took off 1 base at V and 9 bases at J, with 10 bases between the two ends. Germline values: CDR1 SGHDN, CDR2 FVKESK. The CDR3 loop spans 14 amino acids. The CDR3 DNA is TGTGCCAGCAGCCAAGTAGAGCGGGTTTCACCCCTCCACTTT. Translated, it gives CASSQVERVSPLHF.

The genes are TRBV9 and TRBJ2-2; no definite D call. The CDR3 length is 14 residues. Trimming removed 0 bases at V and 8 bases at J, with 11 bases between. Germline assignment: CDR1 SGDLS and CDR2 YYNGEE. The CDR3 DNA follows: TGTGCCAGCAGCGTAGACTATGCGACGGGGGAGCTGTTTTTT. It is translated as CASSVDYATGELFF.

This chain uses TRBV27 with TRBJ1-2; D is ambiguous. V was cut by 3 bases and J by 5 bases, with 10 bases left in between. Germline V gene data show CDR1 as MNHEY and CDR2 as SMNVEV (reference sequence). This CDR3 is built from 13 residues. CDR3 in DNA: TGTGCCAGCAGTTTTGGACTCGGTTATGGCTACACCTTC. This translates into CASSFGLGYGYTF.

The chain links TRBV2 to TRBJ2-7, with 7 bases that match TRBD1. CDR3 size: 15 residues. The V gene's germline CDR1 is SNHLY and CDR2 FYNNEI. V gave up 2 bases and J gave up 3 bases; unmatched junction bases: 7. This CDR3 is CASSESTGTHYEQYF. CDR3 nucleotides: TGTGCCAGCAGTGAATCGACAGGGACCCACTACGAGCAGTACTTC.

The chain combines TRBV27 with TRBJ1-1; D is ambiguous. The length of the CDR3 is 14 residues. V was pared by 1 base and J by 4 bases, with 10 bases between. From germline, CDR1 is MNHEY and CDR2 SMNVEV (reference sequence). CDR3 protein: CASSLLAAGTEAFF. CDR3 bases: TGTGCCAGCAGTTTATTAGCGGCCGGCACTGAAGCTTTCTTT.

J is TRBJ2-6 and V is TRBV4-1; no clear D gene. V was shortened by 4 bases and J by 0 bases, with 13 bases between the two germline ends. CDR1 MGHRA and CDR2 YSYEKL come from the germline V gene. CDR3 size: 17 residues. The CDR3 sequence is CASSRPDTLSGANVLTF. CDR3 nucleotides: TGCGCCAGCAGCCGACCCGACACACTCTCTGGGGCCAACGTCCTGACTTTC.

V gene TRBV10-1 combines with J gene TRBJ2-1; D is ambiguous. Deletions cut 5 bases from V and 4 bases from J, with 18 bases between. The CDR3 sequence is 16 residues long. The germline CDR1 and CDR2 sequences are WNHNN and SYGVQD (reference sequence). The CDR3 region is CASSSSRRIGYNEQFF. CDR3 bases: TGCGCCAGCAGTTCCTCGAGGCGTATTGGGTACAATGAGCAGTTCTTC.